Each of the 28 T cell receptor beta chains below was sequenced from the same sample in a study of blood T cells in healthy people across ages. The second PCR ran roughly 6 to 11 cycles with a sample-barcoded 5' primer and J-beta primers. TCRdb reprocessed the 5' RACE reads with MiXCR, giving one entry per CDR3 protein. The sample lists 450,000 to 700,000 distinct CDR3 sequences, about 26% occurring once. Sequencing was carried out using blood. Source of these receptors: a woman in her sixties or seventies in good health.

The chain recombines TRBV5-1 with TRBJ2-7; perhaps TRBD1 as D (6 bases). The CDR3 sequence is 15 residues long. Per the germline V gene, CDR1 is SGHRS and CDR2 is YFSETQ. V gave up 1 base and J gave up 2 bases, with 13 bases separating them. CDR3 region: CASSLMGARTYEQYF. CDR3 DNA: TGCGCCAGCAGCTTGATGGGGGCGAGAACCTACGAGCAGTACTTC.

The chain is built from TRBV6-1 and TRBJ1-2; D is unclear. The V and J ends lost 2 bases and 0 bases respectively, with 10 bases between them. Looked up from germline, CDR1 is MNHNS and CDR2 is SASEGT. The CDR3 consists of 15 residues. In nucleotides, the CDR3 is TGTGCCAGCAGTGAACGGGTTCAAGCTAACTATGGCTACACCTTC. Encoded protein: CASSERVQANYGYTF.

J is TRBJ2-7 and V is TRBV7-8; D is possibly TRBD1 (6 bases). The CDR3 loop spans 11 amino acids. Trimming stripped 11 bases from V and 5 bases from J, with 13 bases between. Per the germline V gene, CDR1 is SGHVS and CDR2 is FQNEAQ. CDR3 coding DNA: TGTGCCGCAGGGGAATGGGACGAGCAGTACTTC. Amino acid sequence: CAAGEWDEQYF. The full variable domain, its missing parts supplied by reference TRBV7-8 and TRBJ2-7, is GAGVSQSPRYKVAKRGQDVALRCDPISGHVSLFWYQQALGQGPEFLTYFQNEAQLDKSGLPSDRFFAERPEGSVSTLKIQRTQQEDSAVYLCAAGEWDEQYFGPGTRLTVT.

The V gene is TRBV27, the J gene TRBJ2-1, with 10 positions matching TRBD2. After removal of 4 bases from V and 0 bases from J, the junction contained 12 bases not matched to a gene. The CDR3 is 19 residues long. CDR1 is MNHEY, CDR2 SMNVEV, per germline (reference sequence). This chain's CDR3 is CASSSLTSGAFSSYNEQFF. The CDR3 region has the DNA TGTGCCAGCAGTTCATTAACTAGCGGGGCTTTCAGCTCCTACAATGAGCAGTTCTTC.

This clonotype was counted between two and nine times. The J gene is TRBJ2-5, the V gene TRBV5-1; a possible D gene is TRBD2 (5 bases). Trimming left V 5 bases short and J 5 bases short, with 16 bases between. This CDR3 region has 14 residues. The germline V gene has CDR1 SGHRS and CDR2 YFSETQ. CDR3 sequence reads: CASSPADEGETQYF. CDR3 nucleotides: TGCGCCAGCAGTCCCGCTGATGAGGGTGAGACCCAGTACTTC.

This clonotype was seen only a few times. Here the CDR3 DNA reads TGCAGTGCTAGAGTCCAAGGACAGGGAAATCAGCCCCAGCATTTT. Residues: CSARVQGQGNQPQHF. This chain links TRBV20-1 with TRBJ1-5; TRBD1 agrees at 8 bases. Unmatched junction bases numbered 6, after V lost 1 base and J lost 4 bases. The CDR3 runs 15 residues. From germline, CDR1 is DFQATT and CDR2 SNEGSKA (reference sequence).

The genes are TRBV12-5 and TRBJ2-1; no firm D call. The V end lost 8 bases, the J end lost 8 bases, and 10 bases lay between the germline ends. Per germline, CDR1 LGHNT and CDR2 FRNRAP. The CDR3 totals 11 residues. CDR3 sequence (DNA): TGTGCTAGTACAGTGAGATATGAGCAGTTCTTC. This codes for CASTVRYEQFF.

The rearrangement uses TRBV29-1 and TRBJ2-7; 9 bases map to TRBD1. Germline CDR1 is SQVTM and CDR2 is ANQGSEA. This CDR3 spans 13 amino acids. J lost 2 bases, V lost 7 bases, and 6 bases had no gene match. The CDR3 sequence is CSASGQGPYEQYF. The DNA for the CDR3 is TGCAGCGCTTCGGGACAGGGACCCTACGAGCAGTACTTC.

Only a few counts were recorded for this clonotype. The chain links TRBV29-1 to TRBJ2-1, with TRBD2 matching over 7 bases. The J call may be incorrect, as the DNA end agrees better with TRBJ2-5. Germline CDR1 SQVTM, CDR2 ANQGSEA. CDR3 length: 13 amino acids. The CDR3 DNA reads as TGCAGCTCCGAAGCGGGGCTCCAAGAGACCCAGTACTTC. This gives the protein CSSEAGLQETQYF.

The chain carries TRBV20-1 and TRBJ2-5; D is tentatively TRBD1 or TRBD2 (6 bases each). The CDR3 runs to 15 residues. V gave up 5 bases and J gave up 2 bases, with 18 bases separating them. Germline CDR1 DFQATT, CDR2 SNEGSKA (reference sequence). CDR3 in amino acids: CSASGGLVRQETQYF. The CDR3 nucleotides are TGCAGTGCTTCCGGGGGCTTGGTAAGACAAGAGACCCAGTACTTC.

This chain connects TRBV20-1 to TRBJ2-6; 7 bases agree with TRBD2. Germline lookup yields CDR1 DFQATT and CDR2 SNEGSKA (reference sequence). V trimming: 5 bases; J trimming: 2 bases; junction bases outside the gene matches: 3. The CDR3 is 14 amino acids. CDR3 sequence: CSAPSGAGANVLTF. The CDR3 DNA is TGCAGTGCTCCTAGCGGAGCTGGGGCCAACGTCCTGACTTTC.

In its sample, this clonotype was seen a few times. The rearrangement uses TRBV12-3 or TRBV12-4 and TRBJ1-2; D unclear. This CDR3 spans 13 amino acids. Trimming shortened V by 4 bases and J by 4 bases, and 10 bases separated the two germline ends. The CDR3 nucleotides read TGTGCCAGCAGTTGGCGGGTGGGCTATGGCTACACCTTC. Amino acids: CASSWRVGYGYTF.

The rearrangement joins TRBV20-1 to TRBJ1-2; D not certain. CDR1 is DFQATT, CDR2 SNEGSKA, per germline (reference sequence). V was pared by 7 bases and J by 4 bases, with 10 bases between. The CDR3 is 11 amino acids. The DNA for the CDR3 is TGCAGTGTTAGCCTTTTCTATGGCTACACCTTC. Translating gives CSVSLFYGYTF.

This clonotype has only a few counts. V gene TRBV5-1 combines with J gene TRBJ2-1; TRBD1 matches 11 bases. V lost 2 bases and J lost 4; bases outside the gene matches: 2. The CDR3 is made up of 15 amino acids. The germline CDR1 and CDR2 sequences are SGHRS and YFSETQ. CDR3 residues: CASSFGTGGYNEQFF. CDR3 nucleotides: TGCGCCAGCAGCTTCGGGACAGGGGGATACAATGAGCAGTTCTTC.

This clonotype was seen more than once but under ten times. The chain employs TRBV20-1 and TRBJ1-3; TRBD1 agrees at 8 bases. V lost 7 bases and J lost 1; bases outside the gene matches: 6. Germline V gene data show CDR1 as DFQATT and CDR2 as SNEGSKA (reference sequence). The CDR3 is 14 amino acids. The CDR3 sequence is CSGGQAGSGNTIYF. The CDR3 region has the DNA TGCAGTGGGGGACAGGCAGGTTCTGGAAACACCATATATTTT.

The V call is TRBV12-3 or TRBV12-4, the J call TRBJ2-5; 10 bases are shared with TRBD2. This CDR3 spans 14 amino acids. J lost 3 bases, V lost 7 bases, and 5 bases had no gene match. As DNA, the CDR3 is TGTGCCAGCACTCCAAGCGGGGGGGAAGAGACCCAGTACTTC. It codes for CASTPSGGEETQYF.

V usage is TRBV11-2 and J usage is TRBJ2-3; 10 bases fit TRBD2. Per the germline V gene, CDR1 is SGHAT and CDR2 is FQNNGV. The V segment lost 4 bases and the J segment 6 bases; nucleotides outside the gene matches: 13. This CDR3 has 17 amino acids. CDR3: CASSSRERGGTPDTQYF. CDR3 nucleotides: TGTGCCAGCAGCTCGCGCGAGCGGGGGGGGACCCCGGATACGCAGTATTTT.

This chain joins TRBV7-2 and TRBJ1-2, with TRBD1 as a possible D gene (5 bases). This CDR3 has 13 amino acids. V was pared by 5 bases and J by 6 bases, with 13 bases between. CDR1 and CDR2 from the germline V gene are SGHTA and FQGNSA. The CDR3 here is CASSPGGSHGYTF. In DNA, the CDR3 is TGTGCCAGCAGCCCGGGGGGGAGTCATGGCTACACCTTC.

Only a few counts were recorded for this clonotype. The chain combines TRBV6-1 with TRBJ2-3; 14 bases are a match to TRBD2. Germline CDR1 is MNHNS and CDR2 is SASEGT. V gave up 6 bases and J gave up 11 bases; unmatched junction bases: 10. The CDR3 spans 15 residues. CDR3 in DNA: TGTGCCAGCAGGGACCCGGGACTAGCGGGAGAGGAGCAGTATTTT. Translating gives CASRDPGLAGEEQYF.

The chain uses TRBV6-1 and TRBJ2-2; TRBD1 aligns across 8 bases. The CDR3 runs 13 residues. V dropped 10 bases and J dropped 3; count of bases not matched to a gene: 4. CDR1 is MNHNS, CDR2 SASEGT, per germline. The CDR3 region is CATSGGYTGELFF. The CDR3 bases are TGTGCCACCTCAGGGGGCTACACCGGGGAGCTGTTTTTT.

A few counts support this clonotype. The rearrangement joins TRBV28 to TRBJ2-1, with 7 bases that match TRBD2. J was trimmed by 0 bases and V by 7 bases; bases with no gene match: 9. The germline V gene has CDR1 MDHEN and CDR2 SYDVKM. The CDR3 loop spans 16 amino acids. The CDR3 loop reads CASILGGGSSYNEQFF. In nucleotides, the CDR3 is TGTGCCAGCATCCTGGGGGGGGGTAGCTCCTACAATGAGCAGTTCTTC.

In its sample, this clonotype was seen a few times. The chain couples TRBV4-1 to TRBJ1-6; no definite D call. Trimming stripped 4 bases from V and 4 bases from J, with 8 bases between. There are 14 residues in the CDR3. Germline loops: CDR1 MGHRA, CDR2 YSYEKL. CDR3 nucleotides: TGCGCCAGCAGCCTCACGGTGTATAATTCACCCCTCCACTTT. This gives the protein CASSLTVYNSPLHF.

This chain joins TRBV7-8 and TRBJ2-7; 7 nucleotides align to TRBD1. The germline gives CDR1 SGHVS, CDR2 FQNEAQ. Trimming at V came to 3 bases and at J to 3 bases, leaving 8 bases not matched to a gene. The CDR3 runs 15 residues. The CDR3 is CASSFDGQANYEQYF. In nucleotides, the CDR3 is TGTGCCAGCAGCTTTGATGGACAGGCGAACTACGAGCAGTACTTC. The full variable domain, its missing parts supplied by reference TRBV7-8 and TRBJ2-7, is GAGVSQSPRYKVAKRGQDVALRCDPISGHVSLFWYQQALGQGPEFLTYFQNEAQLDKSGLPSDRFFAERPEGSVSTLKIQRTQQEDSAVYLCASSFDGQANYEQYFGPGTRLTVT.

This clonotype was detected only a few times. The genes are TRBV4-1 and TRBJ2-5; no definite D call. The J call may be faulty, since TRBJ2-7 better matches the DNA end. The CDR3 extends over 15 amino acids. Per germline, CDR1 MGHRA and CDR2 YSYEKL. The CDR3 region has the DNA TGCGCCAGCAGCCAAGGAGGTCAGGAGAACTACGAGCAGTACTTC. This encodes CASSQGGQENYEQYF.

The chain joins TRBV5-1 to TRBJ2-3; D remains unclear. Trimming took 3 bases from V and 6 from J, leaving 11 bases between them. The CDR3 runs 13 residues. The germline CDR1 and CDR2 sequences are SGHRS and YFSETQ. CDR3 coding DNA: TGCGCCAGCAGCTCAGGAGAAGGGGATACGCAGTATTTT. It yields the protein CASSSGEGDTQYF.

This clonotype was found many times. The V call is TRBV15, the J call TRBJ2-7; a possible D gene is TRBD2 (5 bases). Looked up from germline, CDR1 is LNHNV and CDR2 is YYDKDF (reference sequence). The CDR3 covers 17 residues. Trimming pared 0 bases from V and 0 bases from J, leaving 15 bases between. The CDR3, as DNA: TGTGCCACCAGCAGAGACTATGGCGGCGGGCTCTCCTACGAGCAGTACTTC. It is translated as CATSRDYGGGLSYEQYF.

This clonotype was counted a few times. The V gene is TRBV7-2, the J gene TRBJ1-6, with unresolved D. Trimming removed 5 bases at V and 8 bases at J, with 10 bases between. CDR3 length equals 13 residues. The V gene's germline CDR1 is SGHTA and CDR2 FQGNSA. The CDR3 loop is CASSERLDSPLHF. Written as DNA, the CDR3 is TGTGCCAGCAGCGAGCGATTGGATTCACCCCTCCACTTT.

This clonotype has just one count. The chain has TRBV9 and TRBJ2-5, with D perhaps matching TRBD2 (5 bases). There are 18 residues in the CDR3. Trimming took off 2 bases at V and 1 base at J, with 21 bases between the two ends. Per the germline V gene, CDR1 is SGDLS and CDR2 is YYNGEE. The CDR3 DNA sequence: TGTGCCAGCAGCGTCCCCGGGTGGCCACTAGGTGCCCAAGAGACCCAGTACTTC. Its protein product is CASSVPGWPLGAQETQYF.